The TCR beta chain described here comes from a study of blood T cell repertoires in COVID-19 (dated by TCRdb to about 2020). Notes on the research overall: Collaborator samples came from the United States, Italy and Spain and covered acute and convalescent phases of COVID-19. The material from the prospective study consisted of cDNA or gDNA derived from T cells, B-cell-depleted T cells, or PBMCs. The dataset comprised deeply sampled blood TCRbeta repertoires from subjects exposed to, actively infected with, or recovered from COVID-19. The repertoires were released in a freely available public database meant as a resource for research on the immune response to SARS-CoV-2. Samples were obtained from the ongoing ImmuneRACE study (first 160 participants) and from about 1,300 subjects provided by 6 global collaborators. A de-identified subject ID, COVID-19 status, age in years and sex were almost always included in the sample metadata. Where HLA class I and class II types were available, the types were taken from metadata supplied by the sample provider, not from assay-based typing.

From the germline V gene, CDR1 is SQVTM and CDR2 is ANQGSEA. A distance of 20 bases separates the germline ends of V and J, which lose 5 bases and 4 bases respectively. The CDR3, from cysteine to phenylalanine, totals 15 residues. The CDR3 DNA has 45 bases and is translated from base 1. General findings and caveats noted by the study authors: The quantity of clinical and demographic metadata differed by source and by participant and was supplied without curation.

Participants in the prospective study were aged roughly 18 to 95 years, lived in about two dozen United States geographic areas, and enrolled through a virtual design. In the prospective study, participants were assigned to cohorts based on the clinical history participants reported in a screening survey and a study questionnaire. ImmuneRACE Cohort 3 recovered participants were defined by two consecutive negative NP/OP PCR tests, healthcare professional clearance, or symptom resolution. Mobile phlebotomists in the prospective study collected whole blood, serum and a nasopharyngeal or oropharyngeal swab from every participant. Prospective study participants could optionally give additional blood draws and questionnaires over a roughly 2-month period. Before DNA extraction, prospective study blood samples were shipped either frozen or at room temperature. This clone occurred once. The antigen it recognizes is unknown. The record has no base qualities; no much larger clone is one base away.

TCRbeta CDR3 regions were amplified from genomic DNA by means of the immunoSEQ Assay, a bias-controlled multiplex PCR. Turning to the authors' computational methods: Within the assay, amplification of reference gene primers was used to estimate how many nucleated cells each sample contained. To quantify the absolute abundance of each unique TCRbeta CDR3 rearrangement, sequence reads were collapsed and filtered. Productive Simpson clonality was computed per sample as the square root of Simpson's diversity index over productive rearrangements. The source is immuneACCESS, and TCRdb retained only in-frame sequences with V and J called. Part of the clones is not carried over; for the studies checked, unresolved V genes explain less than half of this, and the remainder is unexplained. From that table come the V and J calls and clone size; the DNA was used to work out D and trimming. This sample lists roughly 250,000 clones; approximately 86% were detected once. Of the sample, about 1.6% falls within the top ten clones.

The chain employs TRBV29-1 and TRBJ1-1; the D gene remains uncertain. The clonotype originates from a woman between 50 and 59 years old who had recovered from COVID-19. The sequencing input was PBMCs or T cells enriched from blood (not recorded which). The nucleotides read TGCAGCGTTTCCGGACGGGGAGGTCTCCGCACTGAAGCTTTCTTT. It specifies CSVSGRGGLRTEAFF.